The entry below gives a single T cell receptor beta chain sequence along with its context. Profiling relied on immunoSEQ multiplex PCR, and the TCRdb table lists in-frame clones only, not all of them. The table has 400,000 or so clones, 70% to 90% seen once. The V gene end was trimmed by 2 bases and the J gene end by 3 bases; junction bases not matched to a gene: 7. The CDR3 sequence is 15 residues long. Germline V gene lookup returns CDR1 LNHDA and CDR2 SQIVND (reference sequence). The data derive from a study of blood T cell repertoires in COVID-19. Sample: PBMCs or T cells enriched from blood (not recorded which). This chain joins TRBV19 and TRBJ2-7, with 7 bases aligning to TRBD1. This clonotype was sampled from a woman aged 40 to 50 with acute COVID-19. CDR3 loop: CASSISTGKGYEQYF. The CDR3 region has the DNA TGTGCCAGTAGTATATCGACAGGGAAAGGCTACGAGCAGTACTTC.